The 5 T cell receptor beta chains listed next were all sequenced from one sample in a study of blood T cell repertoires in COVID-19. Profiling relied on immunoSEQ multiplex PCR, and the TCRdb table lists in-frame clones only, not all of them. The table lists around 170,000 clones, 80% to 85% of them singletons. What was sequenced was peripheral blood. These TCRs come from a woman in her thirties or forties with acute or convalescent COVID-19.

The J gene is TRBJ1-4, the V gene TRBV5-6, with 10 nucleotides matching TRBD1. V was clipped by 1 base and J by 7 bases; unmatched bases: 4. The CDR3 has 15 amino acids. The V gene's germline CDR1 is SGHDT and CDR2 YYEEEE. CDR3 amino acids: CASSLPGTGVEKLFF. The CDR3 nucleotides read TGTGCCAGCAGCTTGCCCGGGACAGGGGTTGAAAAACTGTTTTTT. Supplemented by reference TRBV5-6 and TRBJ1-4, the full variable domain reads DAGVTQSPTHLIKTRGQQVTLRCSPKSGHDTVSWYQQALGQGPQFIFQYYEEEERQRGNFPDRFSGHQFPNYSSELNVNALLLGDSALYLCASSLPGTGVEKLFFGSGTQLSVL.

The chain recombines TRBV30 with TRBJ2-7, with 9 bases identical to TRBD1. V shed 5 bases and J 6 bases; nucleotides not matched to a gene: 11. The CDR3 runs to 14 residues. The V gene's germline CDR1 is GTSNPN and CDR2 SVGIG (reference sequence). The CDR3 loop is CAWGGGTGLCEQYF. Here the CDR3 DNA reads TGTGCCTGGGGGGGTGGGACAGGGTTGTGCGAGCAGTACTTC.

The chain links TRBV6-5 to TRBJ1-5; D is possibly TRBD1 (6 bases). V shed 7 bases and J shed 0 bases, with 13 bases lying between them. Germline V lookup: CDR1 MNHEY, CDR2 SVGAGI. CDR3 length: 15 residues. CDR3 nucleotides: TGTGCCAGCAAAGACAGGCCCTATAGCAATCAGCCCCAGCATTTT. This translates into CASKDRPYSNQPQHF.

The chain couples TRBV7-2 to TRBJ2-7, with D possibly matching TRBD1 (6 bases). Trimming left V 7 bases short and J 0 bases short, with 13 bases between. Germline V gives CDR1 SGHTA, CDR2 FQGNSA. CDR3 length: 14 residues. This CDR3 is CASKKGDNSYEQYF. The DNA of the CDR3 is TGTGCCAGCAAAAAAGGGGACAACTCCTACGAGCAGTACTTC.

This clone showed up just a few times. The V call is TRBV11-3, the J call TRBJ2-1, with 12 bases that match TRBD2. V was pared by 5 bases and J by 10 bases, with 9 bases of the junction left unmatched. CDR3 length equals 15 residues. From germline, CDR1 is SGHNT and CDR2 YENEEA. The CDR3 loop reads CASSPRLAGAQEQFF. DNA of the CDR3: TGTGCCAGCAGCCCCCGACTAGCGGGAGCTCAGGAGCAGTTCTTC.